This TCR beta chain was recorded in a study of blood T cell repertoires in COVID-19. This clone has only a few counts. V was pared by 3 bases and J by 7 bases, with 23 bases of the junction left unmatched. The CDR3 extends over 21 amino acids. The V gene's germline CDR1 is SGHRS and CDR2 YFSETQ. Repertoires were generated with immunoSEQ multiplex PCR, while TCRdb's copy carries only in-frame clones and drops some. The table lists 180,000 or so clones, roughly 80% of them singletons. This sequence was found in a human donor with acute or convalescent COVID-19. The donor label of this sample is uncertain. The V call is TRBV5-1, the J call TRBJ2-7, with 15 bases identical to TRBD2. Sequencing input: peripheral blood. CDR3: CASSSSGTSGGPSNQFREQYF. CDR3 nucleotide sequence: TGCGCCAGCAGCTCTTCCGGGACTAGCGGGGGGCCCTCTAATCAATTCCGGGAGCAGTACTTC.